This T cell receptor beta chain emerged from a study of blood T cell repertoires in COVID-19. The overall study: Some COVID-19 samples were acute and others convalescent; all came from the United States, Italy and Spain. PBMCs, B-cell-depleted T cells, or T cells provided the cDNA or gDNA that made up the material.

Original data processing: The assay estimated nucleated cells by amplifying reference gene primers. Clones were read by immunoSEQ multiplex PCR, and TCRdb kept only the in-frame ones, dropping some. V, J and clone size were drawn from that table, and D and trimming were deduced from the DNA. Here the sample spans more than 350,000 clones, around 87% being singletons. Enrollment of patients from Seattle took place during active infection, with longitudinal follow-up. Input material: peripheral blood. This TCR was recovered from a woman in her 30s with COVID-19, enrolled during active disease.

CDR3 residues: CASSALGELFF. The CDR3 DNA follows: TGTGCCAGCAGTGCACTCGGGGAGCTGTTTTTT. V gene TRBV9 combines with J gene TRBJ2-2; D not certain. Trimming removed 5 bases from V and 7 bases from J, with 6 bases in between. CDR3 size: 11 residues. The V gene's germline CDR1 is SGDLS and CDR2 YYNGEE.